These T cell receptor beta chains were read from a single sample in a study of cytomegalovirus exposure and HLA in healthy donors. Method: immunoSEQ multiplex PCR; TCRdb's copy keeps in-frame clones and lacks some. The table records roughly 120,000 clones, about four fifths of them present only once. The sequencing input was PBMCs. These receptors were collected from a woman aged 18-35 years in good health and CMV-seronegative. The CDR3 runs from the conserved cysteine through the conserved F or W. Each record gives: CDR3 length, clone size, V gene, J gene, D gene, CDR3 protein, CDR3 DNA. A D gene is named only where the DNA matches it firmly. Clone size, where shown, is once, few, many, or a class for clones that have expanded.

>14|-|TRBV28|TRBJ1-2|-
CATASRDTHYGYTF
TGTGCCACCGCATCCCGGGACACCCACTATGGCTACACCTTC
>12|-|TRBV7-2|TRBJ1-2|-
CASSSDSYGYTF
TGTGCCAGCAGTTCGGACAGCTATGGCTACACCTTC
>17|once|TRBV25-1|TRBJ1-5|TRBD1
CASSEYRMGTGRQPQHF
TGTGCCAGCAGTGAATATAGGATGGGGACAGGGCGACAGCCCCAGCATTTT
>16|-|TRBV28|TRBJ1-4|TRBD1
CASSSTAGQGVEKLFF
TGTGCCAGCAGTTCAACAGCGGGACAGGGGGTAGAAAAACTGTTTTTT
>17|-|TRBV28|TRBJ1-1|TRBD1
CASSLYQTGGADTEAFF
TGTGCCAGCAGTTTATACCAGACAGGGGGTGCTGACACTGAAGCTTTCTTT
>13|-|TRBV30|TRBJ1-2|-
CAWTQRAVYGYTF
TGTGCCTGGACCCAGCGGGCAGTCTATGGCTACACCTTC
>12|-|TRBV30|TRBJ1-1|-
CAWAAGNTEAFF
TGTGCCTGGGCGGCCGGGAACACTGAAGCTTTCTTT
>14|-|TRBV30|TRBJ2-2|-
CAWSVSRNTGELFF
TGTGCCTGGAGTGTGAGCCGGAACACCGGGGAGCTGTTTTTT
>14|few|TRBV5-6|TRBJ1-2|-
CASSIPLANYGYTF
TGTGCCAGCAGCATTCCACTAGCTAACTATGGCTACACCTTC
>13|once|TRBV19|TRBJ1-5|-
CASSISRNQPQHF
TGTGCCAGTAGTATTAGCAGAAATCAGCCCCAGCATTTT
>16|-|TRBV6-5|TRBJ2-3|TRBD2
CASSYSTSGSTDTQYF
TGTGCCAGCAGTTACTCGACTAGCGGGAGCACAGATACGCAGTATTTT
>15|-|TRBV28|TRBJ2-1|-
CASSLYQLILNEQFF
TGTGCCAGCAGTTTATATCAACTAATACTCAATGAGCAGTTCTTC
>14|-|TRBV7-9|TRBJ2-5|TRBD2
CASSLGLAQETQYF
TGTGCCAGCAGCTTAGGACTAGCCCAAGAGACCCAGTACTTC
>14|-|TRBV27|TRBJ2-7|-
CASRLTIRSYEQYF
TGTGCCAGCAGGTTGACTATCCGCTCCTACGAGCAGTACTTC
>13|-|TRBV18|TRBJ1-1|-
CASSPGGNTEAFF
TGTGCCAGCTCACCGGGAGGGAACACTGAAGCTTTCTTT
>15|-|TRBV7-8|TRBJ1-5|-
CASSLAAGEGQPQHF
TGTGCCAGCAGCTTAGCGGCAGGGGAGGGACAGCCCCAGCATTTT
>14|-|TRBV7-9|TRBJ2-1|-
CASSFTSSRREQFF
TGTGCCAGCAGCTTCACTAGCAGCCGCCGTGAGCAGTTCTTC
>15|-|TRBV4-1|TRBJ1-5|TRBD1
CASSLTGLGGQPQHF
TGCGCCAGCAGCTTGACAGGGCTGGGTGGTCAGCCCCAGCATTTT
>15|-|TRBV7-7|TRBJ2-5|-
CASSAWRAESETQYF
TGTGCTAGCAGCGCCTGGAGGGCCGAGTCGGAGACCCAGTACTTC
>15|-|TRBV27|TRBJ2-1|TRBD2
CASNPGTSVYNEQFF
TGTGCCAGCAACCCAGGGACTAGCGTTTACAATGAGCAGTTCTTC
>16|-|TRBV27|TRBJ2-6|-
CASSGADISGANVLTF
TGTGCCAGCAGTGGGGCGGACATTTCTGGGGCCAACGTCCTGACTTTC
>18|once|TRBV11-2|TRBJ1-1|TRBD1
CASSLDFGGGSGNTEAFF
TGTGCCAGCAGCTTAGATTTCGGAGGGGGCTCCGGGAACACTGAAGCTTTCTTT
>14|-|TRBV7-9|TRBJ2-1|TRBD2
CASSLAGEGNEQFF
TGTGCCAGCAGCTTAGCAGGGGAGGGAAATGAGCAGTTCTTC
>12|-|TRBV6-1|TRBJ1-5|-
CASSGQNQPQHF
TGTGCCAGCAGTGGGCAGAATCAGCCCCAGCATTTT
>15|-|TRBV7-8|TRBJ2-1|TRBD2
CASSLGTSVDNEQFF
TGTGCCAGCAGCTTAGGTACTAGCGTGGACAATGAGCAGTTCTTC
>16|-|TRBV5-8|TRBJ2-3|TRBD2
CASSLGTSGPTDTQYF
TGTGCCAGCAGCTTGGGGACTAGCGGGCCCACAGATACGCAGTATTTT
>15|-|TRBV2|TRBJ2-1|TRBD2
CASSHRASGVSEQFF
TGTGCCAGCAGTCATCGGGCTAGCGGGGTTAGTGAGCAGTTCTTC
>14|-|TRBV28|TRBJ1-2|-
CASSLFDRTYGYTF
TGTGCCAGCAGTTTATTCGACAGGACATATGGCTACACCTTC
>14|-|TRBV27|TRBJ2-3|-
CASSRWASTDTQYF
TGTGCCAGCAGTCGATGGGCAAGCACAGATACGCAGTATTTT
>14|-|TRBV7-8|TRBJ1-2|-
CASSLANRAEGYTF
TGTGCCAGCAGCTTAGCGAACAGGGCTGAGGGCTACACCTTC
>16|once|TRBV7-2|TRBJ2-3|TRBD1
CASILTGKGSHDTQYF
TGTGCCAGCATCCTGACAGGGAAGGGATCACACGATACGCAGTATTTT
>14|-|TRBV13|TRBJ1-1|-
CASGRTAGDTEAFF
TGTGCCAGCGGACGGACAGCGGGAGACACTGAAGCTTTCTTT
>13|once|TRBV7-2|TRBJ1-1|-
CASSPYYYTEAFF
TGTGCCAGCAGCCCCTATTACTACACTGAAGCTTTCTTT
>15|once|TRBV19|TRBJ2-7|TRBD2
CASSRPGTSGREQYF
TGTGCCAGTAGTCGCCCTGGGACTAGCGGGAGGGAGCAGTACTTC
>13|-|TRBV5-6|TRBJ2-3|-
CASSRGGQTTQYF
TGTGCCAGCAGCCGAGGGGGTCAGACTACGCAGTATTTT
>15|-|TRBV28|TRBJ2-7|-
CASSLGGRPSYEQYF
TGTGCCAGCAGTTTAGGTGGGAGGCCTTCCTACGAGCAGTACTTC
>13|once|TRBV19|TRBJ2-7|-
CASSSDSSYEQYF
TGTGCCAGTTCTTCGGACAGCTCCTACGAGCAGTACTTC
>15|-|TRBV7-2|TRBJ2-2|TRBD1
CASSRGTGVTGELFF
TGTGCCAGCAGCAGAGGGACAGGGGTCACCGGGGAGCTGTTTTTT
>13|few|TRBV5-6|TRBJ2-1|TRBD2
CASSLSIVAGGFF
TGTGCCAGCAGCTTGAGTATAGTAGCGGGAGGGTTCTTC
>15|-|TRBV7-2|TRBJ1-2|-
CASSLARLVAKGYTF
TGTGCCAGCAGCTTAGCGCGATTGGTAGCAAAGGGCTACACCTTC
>14|-|TRBV30|TRBJ2-2|-
CAWAGNANTGELFF
TGTGCCTGGGCAGGGAACGCGAACACCGGGGAGCTGTTTTTT
>14|-|TRBV11-2|TRBJ2-2|TRBD2
CASELASNTGELFF
TGTGCCAGCGAACTAGCGTCGAACACCGGGGAGCTGTTTTTT
>16|-|TRBV25-1|TRBJ1-2|-
CASSEYTGLGNYGYTF
TGTGCCAGCAGTGAATATACAGGGTTAGGAAACTATGGCTACACCTTC
>14|-|TRBV19|TRBJ1-2|TRBD1
CATDPGTGLYGYTF
TGTGCCACAGACCCCGGGACAGGGCTCTATGGCTACACCTTC
>16|-|TRBV7-2|TRBJ1-6|-
CASSLRGSSYNSPLHF
TGTGCCAGCAGCTTACGGGGAAGCTCCTATAATTCACCCCTCCACTTT
>18|-|TRBV5-1|TRBJ1-1|TRBD1
CASSFVPLDRGSNTEAFF
TGCGCCAGCAGTTTTGTGCCGTTGGACAGGGGGTCGAACACTGAAGCTTTCTTT
>15|-|TRBV7-2|TRBJ2-3|-
CASSPLFLATDTQYF
TGTGCCAGCAGCCCCCTTTTTCTGGCCACAGATACGCAGTATTTT
>15|-|TRBV6-1|TRBJ2-5|TRBD1
CASSERQGAGETQYF
TGTGCCAGCAGTGAACGTCAGGGGGCGGGAGAGACCCAGTACTTC